One and the same sample provided the 30 T cell receptor beta chains below, sequenced in a study of monozygotic twins with inflammatory bowel disease. TCRdb reprocessed the 5' RACE reads, keeping one entry per CDR3 protein, no DNA. The listing records approximately 390,000 distinct CDR3 sequences. Sequences were obtained from blood. The receptor set was obtained from a human donor with ulcerative colitis or Crohn's disease, or a healthy co-twin of an affected twin (not recorded which).

The CDR3 spells CASSSRKTGENEKLFF. The rearrangement joins TRBV12-3 or TRBV12-4 to TRBJ1-4; TCRdb's D gene call, TRBD1, goes unchecked for lack of DNA. CDR3 size: 16 residues.

The chain uses TRBV28 and TRBJ2-6; the TRBD1 assignment by TCRdb is unverifiable without DNA. In germline, CDR1 is MDHEN, CDR2 SYDVKM. This CDR3 has 17 residues. CDR3: CASRRGQGIAGANVLTF.

The rearrangement joins TRBV2 to TRBJ2-6; TCRdb calls TRBD1, which cannot be checked without DNA. The CDR3 loop spans 16 amino acids. Germline V gene sequence: CDR1 SNHLY, CDR2 FYNNEI. The CDR3 reads CASDQGQGAGANVLTF. The variable domain in full, with the rest retrieved from reference TRBV2 and TRBJ2-6, is EPEVTQTPSHQVTQMGQEVILRCVPISNHLYFYWYRQILGQKVEFLVSFYNNEISEKSEIFDDQFSVERPDGSNFTLKIRSTKLEDSAMYFCASDQGQGAGANVLTFGAGSRLTVL.

This chain uses TRBV14 with TRBJ1-1; TCRdb proposes TRBD1, but this gene call is untestable without DNA. The CDR3 sequence is 11 residues long. Germline CDR1 reads SGHDN; CDR2 reads FVKESK. CDR3: CASSQEGRAFF.

The rearrangement joins TRBV20-1 to TRBJ2-1; TCRdb designates TRBD2, a call that cannot be tested without DNA. Germline-derived CDR1 and CDR2 are DFQATT and SNEGSKA (reference sequence). This CDR3 has 11 amino acids. The CDR3 protein is CSADTSGEQFF.

The CDR3 sequence: CASSPPGQGYGYTF. This chain connects TRBV12-3 or TRBV12-4 to TRBJ1-2; without DNA, the TCRdb call of TRBD1 cannot be checked. There are 14 residues in the CDR3.

The chain joins TRBV10-3 to TRBJ1-1. Per the germline V gene, CDR1 is ENHRY and CDR2 is SYGVKD. This CDR3 comprises 13 residues. The CDR3: CAISGGSYTEAFF.

The rearrangement uses TRBV5-5 and TRBJ2-7; the TCRdb D gene call, TRBD1, has no DNA to confirm it. Germline-derived CDR1 and CDR2 are SGHKS and YYEKEE (reference sequence). CDR3 length: 14 amino acids. CDR3 protein: CASSLRTETYEQYF.

The V and J genes are TRBV9 and TRBJ2-5. The germline gives CDR1 SGDLS, CDR2 YYNGEE. The CDR3 is 12 residues long. CDR3 protein: CASSVNEETQYF.

The chain employs TRBV18 and TRBJ2-6. CDR3 length: 15 amino acids. Germline assignment: CDR1 KGHSH and CDR2 LQKENI. The CDR3 sequence: CASSLSNSGANVLTF.

The chain uses TRBV5-1 and TRBJ1-1; the TCRdb D gene call, TRBD1, has no DNA to confirm it. The CDR3 is 15 amino acids. The germline CDR1 and CDR2 sequences are SGHRS and YFSETQ. Here the CDR3 reads CASSLGRGQNTEAFF.

V is TRBV6-6 and J is TRBJ2-5. This CDR3 contains 12 residues. Germline values: CDR1 MNHNY, CDR2 SVGAGI (reference sequence). This chain's CDR3 is CASSYSHETQYF.

The chain combines TRBV27 with TRBJ1-1; TCRdb returns TRBD1, unconfirmable since there is no DNA. CDR1 and CDR2 (germline): MNHEY, SMNVEV (reference sequence). The CDR3 consists of 15 residues. This CDR3 reads CASSPDRPFYTEAFF.

The chain combines TRBV5-1 with TRBJ2-5; there is no DNA to check the TCRdb D call of TRBD2. The CDR3 sequence is 14 residues long. Germline V gene data show CDR1 as SGHRS and CDR2 as YFSETQ. This chain's CDR3 is CASSLISGQETQYF. Filled out from reference TRBV5-1 and TRBJ2-5, the complete variable domain reads KAGVTQTPRYLIKTRGQQVTLSCSPISGHRSVSWYQQTPGQGLQFLFEYFSETQRNKGNFPGRFSGRQFSNSRSEMNVSTLELGDSALYLCASSLISGQETQYFGPGTRLLVL.

The rearrangement links TRBV6-5 to TRBJ1-3; TCRdb's D call of TRBD1 is untestable without DNA. This CDR3 is 16 amino acids long. Germline V CDR1 and CDR2: MNHEY, SVGAGI. The CDR3 loop reads CASSYQMGATGNTIYF.

The J gene is TRBJ1-1, the V gene TRBV10-3. Germline V CDR1 and CDR2: ENHRY, SYGVKD. This CDR3 spans 13 amino acids. CDR3 residues: CAIKPVDGTEAFF.

The V gene is TRBV5-5, the J gene TRBJ1-5; as DNA is missing, the TRBD1 call by TCRdb cannot be tested. This CDR3 has 14 residues. Germline V gives CDR1 SGHKS, CDR2 YYEKEE (reference sequence). This CDR3 is CASSVDYRVGPQHF.

The rearrangement links TRBV6-2 or TRBV6-3 to TRBJ1-1; TCRdb's D gene call, TRBD1, goes unchecked for lack of DNA. Germline V gene sequence: CDR1 MNHEY, CDR2 SVGEGT. The CDR3 has 14 amino acids. The CDR3 region is CASTLDRGDTEAFF.

This sequence joins TRBV29-1 and TRBJ2-5; TCRdb reports TRBD2, a call that lacks DNA to check it against. The CDR3 sequence is 16 residues long. CDR1 and CDR2 from the germline V gene are SQVTM and ANQGSEA. The CDR3 sequence is CSVEIAGGPHQETQYF.

This CDR3 is CATSRGNRATEAFF. The chain links TRBV15 to TRBJ1-1. The CDR3 spans 14 residues. Germline V gene sequence: CDR1 LNHNV, CDR2 YYDKDF (reference sequence).

The chain joins TRBV19 to TRBJ1-1; TCRdb calls TRBD1, which cannot be checked without DNA. This CDR3 contains 13 residues. Germline V gives CDR1 LNHDA, CDR2 SQIVND (reference sequence). The CDR3 sequence: CASSASGGTEAFF.

CDR3 in amino acids: CAISESIDRNNYGYTF. The chain combines TRBV10-3 with TRBJ1-2. Germline lookup yields CDR1 ENHRY and CDR2 SYGVKD. The CDR3 sequence is 16 residues long.

The V and J genes are TRBV7-6 and TRBJ1-4; absent DNA, TCRdb's TRBD1 call cannot be checked. The germline gives CDR1 SGHVS, CDR2 FNYEAQ. CDR3 size: 14 residues. The CDR3: CASSPPYANEKLFF.

This chain uses TRBV7-9 with TRBJ1-2; lacking DNA, the TRBD1 call made by TCRdb goes unchecked. Germline CDR1 SEHNR, CDR2 FQNEAQ (reference sequence). This CDR3 spans 15 amino acids. The CDR3 loop is CASAPKAGPNYGYTF.

This CDR3 is CASCFGEGPQETQYF. The chain has TRBV7-2 and TRBJ2-5; with no DNA, the TCRdb D assignment of TRBD2 cannot be verified. The germline V gene has CDR1 SGHTA and CDR2 FQGNSA. The CDR3 contains 15 residues. The full variable domain, in which reference TRBV7-2 and TRBJ2-5 provide the parts outside the CDR3, is GAGVSQSPSNKVTEKGKDVELRCDPISGHTALYWYRQSLGQGLEFLIYFQGNSAPDKSGLPSDRFSAERTGGSVSTLTIQRTQQEDSAVYLCASCFGEGPQETQYFGPGTRLLVL.

This sequence joins TRBV6-1 and TRBJ1-5; TCRdb reports TRBD1, a call that lacks DNA to check it against. The CDR3 loop spans 12 amino acids. Per the germline V gene, CDR1 is MNHNS and CDR2 is SASEGT. The CDR3 loop reads CASTRDGGPQHF.

V usage is TRBV18 and J usage is TRBJ1-1. The CDR3 runs 14 residues. From germline, CDR1 is KGHSH and CDR2 LQKENI. CDR3 sequence: CASSPNDGNTEAFF.

V gene TRBV11-2 combines with J gene TRBJ2-1. The CDR3 is 13 amino acids. The germline V gene encodes CDR1 SGHAT and CDR2 FQNNGV. The CDR3 loop reads CASSFSVVDEQSF.

The rearrangement joins TRBV19 to TRBJ2-5. Germline assignment: CDR1 LNHDA and CDR2 SQIVND (reference sequence). The CDR3 extends over 15 amino acids. The CDR3 reads CASSRAGSWGETQYF.

V usage is TRBV10-2 and J usage is TRBJ1-5; TCRdb picks TRBD1, but there is no DNA to check that call. The CDR3 loop spans 14 amino acids. Germline V gene data show CDR1 as WSHSY and CDR2 as SAAADI. Here the CDR3 reads CASSGGASNQPQHF.